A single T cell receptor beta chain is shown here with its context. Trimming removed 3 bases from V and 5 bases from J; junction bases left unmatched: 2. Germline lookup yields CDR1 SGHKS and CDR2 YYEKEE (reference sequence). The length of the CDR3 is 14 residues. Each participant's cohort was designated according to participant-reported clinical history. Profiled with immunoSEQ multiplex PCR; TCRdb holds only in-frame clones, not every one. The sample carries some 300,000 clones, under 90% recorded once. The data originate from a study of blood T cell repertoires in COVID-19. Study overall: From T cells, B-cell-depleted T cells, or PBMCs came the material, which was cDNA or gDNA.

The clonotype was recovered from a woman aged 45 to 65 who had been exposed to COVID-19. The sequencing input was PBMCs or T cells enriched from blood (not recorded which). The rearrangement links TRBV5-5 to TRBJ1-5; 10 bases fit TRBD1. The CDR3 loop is CASSWGTGDQPQHF. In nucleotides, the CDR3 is TGTGCCAGCAGCTGGGGGACAGGGGATCAGCCCCAGCATTTT.